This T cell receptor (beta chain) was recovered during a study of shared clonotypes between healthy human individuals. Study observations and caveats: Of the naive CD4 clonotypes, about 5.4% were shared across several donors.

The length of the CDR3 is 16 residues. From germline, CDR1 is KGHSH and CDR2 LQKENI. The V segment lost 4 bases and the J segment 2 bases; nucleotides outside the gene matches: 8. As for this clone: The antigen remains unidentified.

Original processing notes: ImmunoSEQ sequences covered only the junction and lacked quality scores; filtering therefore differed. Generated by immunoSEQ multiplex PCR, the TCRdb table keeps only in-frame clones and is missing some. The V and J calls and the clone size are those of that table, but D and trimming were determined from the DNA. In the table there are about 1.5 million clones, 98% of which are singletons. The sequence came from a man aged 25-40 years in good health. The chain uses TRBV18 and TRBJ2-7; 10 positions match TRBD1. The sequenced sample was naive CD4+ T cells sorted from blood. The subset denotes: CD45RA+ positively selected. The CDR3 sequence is CASSRAGTGAAYEQYF. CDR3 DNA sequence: TGTGCCAGCTCACGCGCCGGGACAGGGGCCGCCTACGAGCAGTACTTC. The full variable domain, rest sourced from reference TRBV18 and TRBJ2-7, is NAGVMQNPRHLVRRRGQEARLRCSPMKGHSHVYWYRQLPEEGLKFMVYLQKENIIDESGMPKERFSAEFPKEGPSILRIQQVVRGDSAAYFCASSRAGTGAAYEQYFGPGTRLTVT.